Following are 17 T cell receptor beta chains from one sample sequenced in a study of blood T cell repertoires in COVID-19. This table comes from immunoSEQ multiplex PCR, and its TCRdb copy is limited to in-frame clones, with some not included. The sample has about 150,000 clones; roughly 80% are singletons. Input material: peripheral blood. The receptors were gathered from a woman aged 70-85 years with COVID-19, enrolled during active disease.

This sequence joins TRBV11-2 and TRBJ1-1; D is unclear. The CDR3 has 15 amino acids. Germline V gene data show CDR1 as SGHAT and CDR2 as FQNNGV. V lost 2 bases and J lost 0, with 10 bases in between. The CDR3 bases are TGTGCCAGCAGCTTAAGTGCCCTATTGAACACTGAAGCTTTCTTT. Translated, it gives CASSLSALLNTEAFF.

The chain carries TRBV12-3 or TRBV12-4 and TRBJ1-1, with 9 positions matching TRBD1. Unmatched junction bases numbered 9, after V lost 5 bases and J lost 11 bases. The CDR3 spans 13 residues. Written as DNA, the CDR3 is TGTGCCAGCAGTCCCGGGACAGGGTGGGTGGCTTTCTTT. Translating it yields CASSPGTGWVAFF.

V is TRBV9 and J is TRBJ1-1; tentative D call: TRBD1 (5 bases). The germline V gene encodes CDR1 SGDLS and CDR2 YYNGEE. This CDR3 has 14 amino acids. V was shortened by 0 bases and J by 5 bases, with 11 bases between the two germline ends. The DNA for the CDR3 is TGTGCCAGCAGCGTAGCTGGCGGGGCGACTGAAGCTTTCTTT. Encoded protein: CASSVAGGATEAFF.

The rearrangement joins TRBV9 to TRBJ2-7; 7 nucleotides align to TRBD1. Germline loops: CDR1 SGDLS, CDR2 YYNGEE. The CDR3 length is 13 residues. The junction had 4 bases not matched to a gene; V was cut back by 0 bases and J by 7 bases. The CDR3 here is CASSVGPGGEQYF. In nucleotides, the CDR3 is TGTGCCAGCAGCGTAGGGCCAGGGGGAGAGCAGTACTTC. The full variable domain, its missing parts supplied by reference TRBV9 and TRBJ2-7, is DSGVTQTPKHLITATGQRVTLRCSPRSGDLSVYWYQQSLDQGLQFLIQYYNGEERAKGNILERFSAQQFPDLHSELNLSSLELGDSALYFCASSVGPGGEQYFGPGTRLTVT.

The genes are TRBV19 and TRBJ1-5; 9 bases are shared with TRBD1. This CDR3 region has 15 residues. V lost 8 bases and J lost 5; bases outside the gene matches: 10. Per germline, CDR1 LNHDA and CDR2 SQIVND (reference sequence). The DNA for the CDR3 is TGTGCCAGTCGTACAGGGGGCTCACCCCATCAGCCCCAGCATTTT. Translation: CASRTGGSPHQPQHF.

J is TRBJ1-2 and V is TRBV6-6; D perhaps matches TRBD1 (6 bases). Per the germline V gene, CDR1 is MNHNY and CDR2 is SVGAGI (reference sequence). Between the trimmed V and J ends, which lost 5 bases and 4 bases, there was a span of 11 bases. The CDR3 runs to 13 residues. This CDR3 reads CASSANRAYGYTF. DNA of the CDR3: TGTGCCAGCAGTGCCAACAGGGCCTATGGCTACACCTTC.

The J gene is TRBJ2-2, the V gene TRBV7-2, with D perhaps matching TRBD2 (6 bases). V was cut by 6 bases and J by 0 bases, with 11 bases left in between. The CDR3 consists of 15 residues. Germline CDR1 and CDR2: SGHTA and FQGNSA. The CDR3 spells CASRTGGTNTGELFF. The DNA of the CDR3 is TGTGCCAGCAGGACGGGCGGGACGAACACCGGGGAGCTGTTTTTT.

The chain couples TRBV30 to TRBJ1-5; D might be TRBD1 (6 bases). Germline loops: CDR1 GTSNPN, CDR2 SVGIG (reference sequence). The CDR3 spans 13 residues. Trimming stripped 1 base from V and 6 bases from J, with 10 bases between. Here the CDR3 DNA reads TGTGCCTGGAGTGGGGGGGGGCCTCAGCCCCAGCATTTT. Protein sequence: CAWSGGGPQPQHF.

CDR3 protein: CASINGYYTNEKLFF. CDR3 bases: TGTGCCAGCATTAACGGGTATTATACTAATGAAAAACTGTTTTTT. The chain links TRBV2 to TRBJ1-4; the D is unclear. Per the germline V gene, CDR1 is SNHLY and CDR2 is FYNNEI. The CDR3 runs 15 residues. V dropped 7 bases and J dropped 2 bases, with 14 bases sitting between them.

The V and J genes are TRBV18 and TRBJ1-2, with D tentatively TRBD1 (6 bases). The germline V gene encodes CDR1 KGHSH and CDR2 LQKENI. V was cut by 6 bases and J by 9 bases, with 29 bases left in between. This CDR3 has 17 amino acids. In nucleotides, the CDR3 is TGTGCCAGCTCGCTTACTAAAGGGGACACCTCCTTAGGGAGCTACACCTTC. Encoded protein: CASSLTKGDTSLGSYTF.

The chain uses TRBV10-3 and TRBJ2-3, with TRBD2 matching over 7 bases. From germline, CDR1 is ENHRY and CDR2 SYGVKD. The V and J ends lost 10 bases and 2 bases, in that order; junction bases with no gene match: 3. This CDR3 is built from 12 residues. CDR3 sequence: CASRGDTDTQYF. CDR3 in DNA: TGTGCCAGCCGGGGGGACACAGATACGCAGTATTTT.

This clone was seen only once. V usage is TRBV23-1 and J usage is TRBJ2-2, with TRBD1 identical over 8 bases. TRBV23-1 is sorted into the ORF group, with uncertain function. The V and J ends lost 7 bases and 2 bases, in that order; junction bases with no gene match: 3. This CDR3 has 14 residues. CDR3 in DNA: TGCGCCAGCACCGGGACAGGAAACACCGGGGAGCTGTTTTTT. Its protein is CASTGTGNTGELFF.

The rearrangement joins TRBV7-8 to TRBJ1-3; the D gene is possibly TRBD1 (5 bases). CDR1 is SGHVS and CDR2 is FQNEAQ in the germline V gene. CDR3 length: 16 amino acids. Trimming took off 2 bases at V and 0 bases at J, with 11 bases between the two ends. CDR3 DNA: TGTGCCAGCAGCTTATTACCGGGACTCTCTGGAAACACCATATATTTT. Protein product: CASSLLPGLSGNTIYF.

This clone was counted a single time. V and J are TRBV7-3 and TRBJ2-7, with D perhaps matching TRBD1 (5 bases). The CDR3 length is 13 residues. Germline CDR1 is SGHTA and CDR2 is FQGTGA. V lost 1 base, J lost 7 bases, and 11 bases lay in between. CDR3 nucleotides: TGTGCCAGCAGCTTAAGCCAGGGTGGAGAGCAGTACTTC. Translation gives CASSLSQGGEQYF.

V is TRBV10-3 and J is TRBJ1-2; tentative D call: TRBD1 (5 bases). The V end lost 2 bases, the J end lost 7 bases, and 11 bases lay between the germline ends. CDR1 is ENHRY, CDR2 SYGVKD, per germline. The CDR3 is 13 amino acids. The CDR3 nucleotides read TGTGCCATCAGTGAGAACCGACAGAGTGGCTACACCTTC. Amino acid sequence: CAISENRQSGYTF.

The chain recombines TRBV4-2 with TRBJ1-1; 7 positions agree with TRBD1. V was pared by 0 bases and J by 0 bases, with 7 bases of the junction left unmatched. CDR1 and CDR2 from the germline V gene are LGHNA and YNFKEQ. This CDR3 contains 17 residues. In DNA form, the CDR3 reads TGTGCCAGCAGCCAAGATGGCAACGACAGGGTGAACACTGAAGCTTTCTTT. Residues: CASSQDGNDRVNTEAFF.

The V and J genes are TRBV19 and TRBJ2-1; D perhaps matches TRBD2 (7 bases). Trimming stripped 3 bases from V and 6 bases from J, with 12 bases between. The CDR3 covers 14 residues. Germline values: CDR1 LNHDA, CDR2 SQIVND (reference sequence). CDR3 residues: CASSIRGGRNEQFF. The CDR3 region has the DNA TGTGCCAGTAGTATTAGGGGGGGCCGCAATGAGCAGTTCTTC. Based on the CDR3 plus reference TRBV19 and TRBJ2-1, the full variable domain is DGGITQSPKYLFRKEGQNVTLSCEQNLNHDAMYWYRQDPGQGLRLIYYSQIVNDFQKGDIAEGYSVSREKKESFPLTVTSAQKNPTAFYLCASSIRGGRNEQFFGPGTRLTVL.